The rows below give T cell receptor beta chains drawn from one sample of a study of vaccination effects on CD4 cells after COVID-19. These TCRs' antigens remain unknown. The table came from immunoSEQ multiplex PCR; TCRdb's copy has only in-frame clones and leaves some out. The sample includes approximately 44,000 clones, 77% seen only once; the top ten take about 3.1%. Sequencing was performed on CD4+ T cells from PBMCs cultured with HCoV-NL63 spike peptides, taken before COVID-19 vaccination. Source of these receptors: a human donor who received a COVID-19 vaccine. Both conserved end residues are part of each CDR3. The order of the fields is clone size, J gene, V gene, D gene, CDR3 DNA, CDR3 protein. D genes are given only for firm matches. Size values are once, few and many counts, or a class for expanded clones, and some rows have none.

>NA|TRBJ2-3|TRBV19|TRBD1
TGTGCCAGTAAAATGCAGGGGGCATCTAGCACAGATACGCAGTATTTT
CASKMQGASSTDTQYF
>NA|TRBJ2-3|TRBV24-1|NA
TGTGCCACCAGTGATTCCCGCATCACAGATACGCAGTATTTT
CATSDSRITDTQYF
>NA|TRBJ2-2|TRBV10-1|NA
TGCGCCAGCAGTGATGGGGGCCACGGGGAGCTGTTTTTT
CASSDGGHGELFF
>NA|TRBJ1-1|TRBV7-9|NA
TGTGCCAGCAGCTTGGGGGCAGGGCGGATGAACACTGAAGCTTTCTTT
CASSLGAGRMNTEAFF
>few|TRBJ1-6|TRBV7-8|NA
TGTGCCAGCATCCCCGGGCGCCGGGGGAGTTCACCCCTCCACTTT
CASIPGRRGSSPLHF
>NA|TRBJ1-1|TRBV14|NA
TGTGCCAGCAGCCAAGATAGGGGTACTGAAGCTTTCTTT
CASSQDRGTEAFF
>NA|TRBJ2-3|TRBV7-6|TRBD2
TGTGCCAGCAGCTTAGCGTTGCTGGCTAGCGGGGGAGGGACAGATACGCAGTATTTT
CASSLALLASGGGTDTQYF
>NA|TRBJ2-3|TRBV2|TRBD2
TGTGCCAGCACGCGGGGACTAGCGGGGGGCACAGATACGCAGTATTTT
CASTRGLAGGTDTQYF
>NA|TRBJ1-3|TRBV13|NA
TGTGCCAGCAGCTCGGCCCCGAGGAACACCATATATTTT
CASSSAPRNTIYF
>NA|TRBJ2-1|TRBV12-3/TRBV12-4|TRBD1
TGTGCCAGCAGTAAGACAGGGGGGAATGAGCAGTTCTTC
CASSKTGGNEQFF
>NA|TRBJ2-5|TRBV5-8|NA
TGTGCCAGCAGCTTGACTCCCCCGGGAGAGACCCAGTACTTC
CASSLTPPGETQYF
>NA|TRBJ1-2|TRBV25-1|NA
TGTGCCAGCAGTGAACGGCACCGTTATGGCTACACCTTC
CASSERHRYGYTF
>once|TRBJ1-3|TRBV7-8|NA
TGTGCCAGCAGCTTATCTTCGGGGGCTAAAGCTGGAAACACCATATATTTT
CASSLSSGAKAGNTIYF
>NA|TRBJ1-4|TRBV5-6|NA
TGTGCCAGCAGCTTGGCCAGGGATGAAAAACTGTTTTTT
CASSLARDEKLFF
>NA|TRBJ2-2|TRBV19|NA
TGTGCCAGTAGTACGATACAGGGACCCGGGGAGCTGTTTTTT
CASSTIQGPGELFF
>NA|TRBJ2-2|TRBV6-6|TRBD1
TGTGCCAGCAGTCTTTGGACAGGGGACGCAAATGCCGGGGAGCTGTTTTTT
CASSLWTGDANAGELFF
>NA|TRBJ2-5|TRBV7-2|NA
TGTGCCAGCAGCGTAGGACCCGTGGGCAGACAAGAGACCCAGTACTTC
CASSVGPVGRQETQYF
>NA|TRBJ2-3|TRBV5-8|NA
TGTGCCAGCCCCACCAACCCTACTCCTGGCACAGATACGCAGTATTTT
CASPTNPTPGTDTQYF
>few|TRBJ1-2|TRBV6-6|TRBD1
TGTGCCAGCAGTTTCGGGACAGCTAACTATGGCTACACCTTC
CASSFGTANYGYTF
>NA|TRBJ2-5|TRBV7-2|TRBD2
TGTGCCAGCAGCTTAGTTGCCCGGGGGGGCCTCGAGACCCAGTACTTC
CASSLVARGGLETQYF
>few|TRBJ1-3|TRBV6-5|NA
TGTGCCAGCAGCGTGGGCTCTGGAAACACCATATATTTT
CASSVGSGNTIYF
>NA|TRBJ2-5|TRBV7-3|NA
TGTGCCAGCAGCTTAACTCCTGGGTATGAGACCCAGTACTTC
CASSLTPGYETQYF
>few|TRBJ2-2|TRBV7-2|NA
TGTGCCAGCAGCTTGCGCCAGGGACACACCGGGGAGCTGTTTTTT
CASSLRQGHTGELFF
>NA|TRBJ1-5|TRBV19|NA
TGTGCCAGTAGTGGGACGGGCCAGATGCATCAGCCCCAGCATTTT
CASSGTGQMHQPQHF
>few|TRBJ1-2|TRBV5-4|NA
TGTGCCAGCAGCTTCGAGTCTAACTATGGCTACACCTTC
CASSFESNYGYTF
>NA|TRBJ1-3|TRBV4-1|TRBD1
TGCGCCAGCAGCCAAACAGGGGGCTCTGGAAACACCATATATTTT
CASSQTGGSGNTIYF
>few|TRBJ1-2|TRBV5-4|NA
TGTGCCAGCAGCCCTCGGAATCCTGTGGATGGCTACACCTTC
CASSPRNPVDGYTF
>medium-sized|TRBJ1-2|TRBV7-8|NA
TGTGCCAGCAGCTTCGACGCCTATGGCTACACCTTC
CASSFDAYGYTF
>NA|TRBJ2-2|TRBV11-2|NA
TGTGCCAGCAGCCCTCGTGCGAATGGGGAGCTGTTTTTT
CASSPRANGELFF
>once|TRBJ2-3|TRBV6-5|NA
TGTGCCAGCCTGACGACAGGCACAGATACGCAGTATTTT
CASLTTGTDTQYF
>NA|TRBJ2-3|TRBV11-2|NA
TGTGCCAGCCGGACCCACACAGATACGCAGTATTTT
CASRTHTDTQYF
>NA|TRBJ1-5|TRBV12-3/TRBV12-4|NA
TGTGCCAGCAGTCGGACCGGACATCAGCCCCAGCATTTT
CASSRTGHQPQHF
>NA|TRBJ2-1|TRBV6-2/TRBV6-3|NA
TGTGCCAGCAGACCTAGTCCGGGGGGCCTAAACCACGTCTACAATGAGCAGTTCTTC
CASRPSPGGLNHVYNEQFF
>NA|TRBJ2-3|TRBV6-5|NA
TGTGCCAGCAGCCCAAAAATCGGAGATACGCAGTATTTT
CASSPKIGDTQYF
>NA|TRBJ2-1|TRBV5-6|NA
TGTGCCAGCAGCCTTCCAAAATGGGACCCTAGCAATGAGCAGTTCTTC
CASSLPKWDPSNEQFF
>NA|TRBJ1-2|TRBV15|NA
TGTGCCACCAGCAGCCACAGGAGTGACTCTGGCTACACCTTC
CATSSHRSDSGYTF
>NA|TRBJ2-1|TRBV5-1|NA
TGCGCCAGCAGCGCTGGTAACTCGCTACCCTACAATGAGCAGTTCTTC
CASSAGNSLPYNEQFF
>NA|TRBJ1-1|TRBV29-1|TRBD1
TGCAGCGTTGGTCAGGGGGCCTACTTCTCCACTGAAGCTTTCTTT
CSVGQGAYFSTEAFF
>few|TRBJ1-1|TRBV7-3|NA
TGTGCCAGCAGCTCCGCGGGGGCGCCCACTGAAGCTTTCTTT
CASSSAGAPTEAFF